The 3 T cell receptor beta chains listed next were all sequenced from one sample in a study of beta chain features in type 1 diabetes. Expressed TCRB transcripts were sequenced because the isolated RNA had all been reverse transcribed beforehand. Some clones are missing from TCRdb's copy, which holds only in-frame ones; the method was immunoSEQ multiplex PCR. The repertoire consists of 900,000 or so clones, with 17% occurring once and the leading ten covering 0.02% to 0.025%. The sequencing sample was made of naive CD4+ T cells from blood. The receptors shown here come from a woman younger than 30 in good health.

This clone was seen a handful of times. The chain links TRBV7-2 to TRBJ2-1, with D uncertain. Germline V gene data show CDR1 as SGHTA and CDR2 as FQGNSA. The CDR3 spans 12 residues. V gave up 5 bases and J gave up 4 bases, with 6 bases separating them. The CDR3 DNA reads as TGTGCCAGCAGCCGAATATACAATGAGCAGTTCTTC. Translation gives CASSRIYNEQFF. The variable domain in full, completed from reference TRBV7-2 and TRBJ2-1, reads GAGVSQSPSNKVTEKGKDVELRCDPISGHTALYWYRQSLGQGLEFLIYFQGNSAPDKSGLPSDRFSAERTGGSVSTLTIQRTQQEDSAVYLCASSRIYNEQFFGPGTRLTVL.

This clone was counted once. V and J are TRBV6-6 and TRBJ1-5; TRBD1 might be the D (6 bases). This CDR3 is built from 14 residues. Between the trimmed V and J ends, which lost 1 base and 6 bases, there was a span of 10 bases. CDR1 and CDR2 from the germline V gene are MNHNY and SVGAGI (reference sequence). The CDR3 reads CASSYYGRGQPQHF. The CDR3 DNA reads TGTGCCAGCAGTTACTACGGCAGGGGTCAGCCCCAGCATTTT.

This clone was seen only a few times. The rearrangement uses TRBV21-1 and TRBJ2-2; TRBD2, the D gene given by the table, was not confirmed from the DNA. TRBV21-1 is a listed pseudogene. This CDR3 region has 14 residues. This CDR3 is CAFDKGGNTGELFF. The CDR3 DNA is TGTGCCTTCGACAAAGGAGGGAACACCGGGGAGCTGTTTTTT.